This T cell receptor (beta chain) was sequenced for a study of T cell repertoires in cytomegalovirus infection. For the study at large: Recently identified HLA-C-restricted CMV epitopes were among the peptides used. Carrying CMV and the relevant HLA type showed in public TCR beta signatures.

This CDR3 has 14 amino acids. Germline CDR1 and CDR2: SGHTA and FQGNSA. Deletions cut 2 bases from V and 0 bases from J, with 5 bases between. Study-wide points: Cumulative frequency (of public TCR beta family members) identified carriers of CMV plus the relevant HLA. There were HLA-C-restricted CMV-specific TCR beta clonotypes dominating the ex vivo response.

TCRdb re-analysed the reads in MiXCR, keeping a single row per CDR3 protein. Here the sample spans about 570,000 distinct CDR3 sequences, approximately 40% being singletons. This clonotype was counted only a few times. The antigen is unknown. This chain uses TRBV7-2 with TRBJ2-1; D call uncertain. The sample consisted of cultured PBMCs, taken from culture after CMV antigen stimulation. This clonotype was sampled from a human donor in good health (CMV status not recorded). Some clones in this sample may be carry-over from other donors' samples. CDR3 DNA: TGTGCCAGCAGCTTATCAACCTCCTACAATGAGCAGTTCTTC. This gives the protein CASSLSTSYNEQFF.